This T cell receptor (beta chain) was captured in a study of blood T cell repertoires in COVID-19. This CDR3 has 16 amino acids. J was trimmed by 0 bases and V by 2 bases; bases with no gene match: 3. Germline V CDR1 and CDR2: LGHDT, YNNKEL (reference sequence). Source study methods: Amplification of reference gene primers provided the estimated nucleated cell counts. Sequencing was performed with immunoSEQ multiplex PCR; in TCRdb, only in-frame clones are kept and a portion is missing. The V and J calls and clone size were taken over from that table, and D and trimming were inferred from the DNA. The data show 120,000 to 150,000 clones, with more than 70% seen just once and 25% to 30% held by the top ten.

The chain employs TRBV3-1 (or the pseudogene TRBV3-2) and TRBJ1-3; 8 nucleotides match TRBD1. The source material was peripheral blood. The TCR sequence derives from a human donor in a cohort sampled during active COVID-19. The CDR3 nucleotides are TGTGCCAGCAGCCAACTCACAGGGGGCTCTGGAAACACCATATATTTT. Protein product: CASSQLTGGSGNTIYF.